Listed here is a single TCR beta chain. Its antigen is currently unknown. The sample belongs to a study of OX40 agonist ivuxolimab in advanced cancers. This CDR3 region has 13 residues. The germline V gene has CDR1 MNHEY and CDR2 SMNVEV (reference sequence). V was pared by 3 bases and J by 8 bases, with 11 bases between. Findings and limits, study-wide: There were, on average, more expanded clones in CD8+ T cells than in CD4+. Partial responders dosed at 0.1-3.0 mg/kg displayed clonal expansion ranking among the lowest.

Anyone with autoimmune disease history or systemic immunosuppression was excluded. Sequenced by immunoSEQ multiplex PCR; TCRdb stores in-frame clones only, minus some. This sample carries approximately 92,000 clones, approximately 94% of them seen once, and the ten largest clones take 2% to 2.5%. The sequence derives from an adult with an advanced solid tumor such as melanoma, head and neck, liver or kidney cancer. This rearrangement joins TRBV27 to TRBJ1-3, with D possibly being TRBD1 (5 bases). The sequenced sample was CD4+ or CD8+ T cells sorted from blood, obtained in a trial of the OX40 agonist ivuxolimab. CDR3 residues: CASSLGWGHTIYF. CDR3 DNA sequence: TGTGCCAGCAGTTTGGGGTGGGGACACACCATATATTTT.